A selection of T cell receptor beta chains follows, all from one sample in a study of blood T cells in healthy people across ages. TCRdb independently ran MiXCR on the 5' RACE reads; one entry per CDR3 protein. The sample includes 1.4 million to 1.5 million distinct CDR3 sequences, approximately 40% of them seen just once. Sequenced sample: blood. These receptors were taken from a woman aged 18-29 years in good health. The CDR3 runs from the conserved cysteine through the conserved F or W. D genes are given only for firm matches.

j_call: TRBJ2-1; v_call: TRBV20-1; d_call: TRBD2; cdr3_aa: CSARSWTSGDNEQFF
j_call: TRBJ2-3; v_call: TRBV6-5; d_call: NA; cdr3_aa: CASSYKTGDSGAFVHTQYF
j_call: TRBJ2-3; v_call: TRBV29-1; d_call: NA; cdr3_aa: CSVVGPTSTDTQYF
j_call: TRBJ2-7; v_call: TRBV4-1; d_call: TRBD1; cdr3_aa: CASSQFPGQDYEQYF
j_call: TRBJ1-5; v_call: TRBV20-1; d_call: TRBD1; cdr3_aa: CSARERDSSNQPQHF
j_call: TRBJ2-7; v_call: TRBV27; d_call: TRBD1; cdr3_aa: CASTPGTGMLHEQYF
j_call: TRBJ2-3; v_call: TRBV4-1; d_call: TRBD2; cdr3_aa: CASSQKVGLAGDTQYF
j_call: TRBJ2-5; v_call: TRBV6-1; d_call: TRBD2; cdr3_aa: CASSPPTIAGGTREQYF
j_call: TRBJ1-2; v_call: TRBV10-3; d_call: TRBD1; cdr3_aa: CAISPDRDSAGYTF
j_call: TRBJ2-5; v_call: TRBV12-3/TRBV12-4; d_call: NA; cdr3_aa: CASSFRTGQETQYF
j_call: TRBJ2-3; v_call: TRBV20-1; d_call: NA; cdr3_aa: CSARAAGASTDTQYF
j_call: TRBJ2-7; v_call: TRBV7-7; d_call: TRBD1; cdr3_aa: CASSFRDRAPYEQYF
j_call: TRBJ1-6; v_call: TRBV20-1; d_call: TRBD1; cdr3_aa: CSAPGTGVSPLHF
j_call: TRBJ1-6; v_call: TRBV29-1; d_call: NA; cdr3_aa: CSPVGWVVESPLHF
j_call: TRBJ2-7; v_call: TRBV28; d_call: NA; cdr3_aa: CASRGPISYEQYF